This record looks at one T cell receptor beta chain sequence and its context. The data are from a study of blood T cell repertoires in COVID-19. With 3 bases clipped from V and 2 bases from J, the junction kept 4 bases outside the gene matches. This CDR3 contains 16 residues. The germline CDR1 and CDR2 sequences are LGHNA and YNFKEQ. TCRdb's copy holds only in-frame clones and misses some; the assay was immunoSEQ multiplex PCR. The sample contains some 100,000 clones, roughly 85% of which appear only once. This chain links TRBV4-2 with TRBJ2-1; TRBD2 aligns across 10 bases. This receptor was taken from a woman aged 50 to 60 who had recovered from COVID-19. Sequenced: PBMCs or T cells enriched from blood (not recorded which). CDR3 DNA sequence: TGTGCCAGCAGCCAGGGTCTAGCGGGAGCCTACAATGAGCAGTTCTTC. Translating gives CASSQGLAGAYNEQFF.